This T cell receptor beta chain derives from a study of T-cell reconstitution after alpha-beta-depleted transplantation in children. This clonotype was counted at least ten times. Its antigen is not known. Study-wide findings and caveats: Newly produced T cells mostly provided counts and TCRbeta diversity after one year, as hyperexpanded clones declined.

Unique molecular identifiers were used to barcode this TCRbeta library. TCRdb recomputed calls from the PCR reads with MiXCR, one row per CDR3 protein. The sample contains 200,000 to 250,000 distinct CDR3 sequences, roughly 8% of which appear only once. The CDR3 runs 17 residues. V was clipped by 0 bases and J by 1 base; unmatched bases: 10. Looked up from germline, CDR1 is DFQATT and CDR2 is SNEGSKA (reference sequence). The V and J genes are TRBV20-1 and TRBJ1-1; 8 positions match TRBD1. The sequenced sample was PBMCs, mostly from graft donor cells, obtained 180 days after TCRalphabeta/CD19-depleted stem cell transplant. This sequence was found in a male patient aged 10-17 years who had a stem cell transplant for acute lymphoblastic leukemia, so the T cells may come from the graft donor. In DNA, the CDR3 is TGCAGTGCTAGAGATCTGAGTACAGGGGGTAGGAACACTGAAGCTTTCTTT. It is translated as CSARDLSTGGRNTEAFF.